The clone carrying this T cell receptor beta chain appeared many times. Its antigen is still unknown. These data belong to a study of breast tumors, draining lymph nodes, adjacent tissues. MiXCR, run by TCRdb on the multiplex PCR reads, gives a single entry per CDR3 protein. Of 20,000 to 25,000 distinct CDR3 sequences detected, roughly 40% appear once; the ten largest clones hold around 24%. Trimming cost V 5 bases and J 0 bases, with 8 bases left between them. There are 14 residues in the CDR3. Germline CDR1 is SGDLS and CDR2 is YYNGEE. Findings and limits, study-wide: Luminal-like breast cancer showed significantly greater tumor-nontumor repertoire similarity than basal-like breast cancer did.

Sequencing used breast tumor tissue. This sequence was found in a female donor with breast cancer. Some clones in this sample may be carry-over from other donors' samples. The genes are TRBV9 and TRBJ2-2; D perhaps matches TRBD1 (6 bases). CDR3 sequence: CASSWTANTGELFF. The CDR3 DNA sequence: TGTGCCAGCAGTTGGACAGCGAACACCGGGGAGCTGTTTTTT.